This TCR beta chain was sequenced during a study of control samples from healthy donors and cancer patients. Using immunoSEQ multiplex PCR, the repertoire was profiled, and TCRdb retains in-frame clones only, with some absent. The sample contains approximately 97,000 clones, roughly 90% of which appear only once. The CDR3 has 14 amino acids. CDR1 LNHNV and CDR2 YYDKDF come from the germline V gene (reference sequence). V lost 4 bases and J lost 5, with 12 bases in between. Sequences were obtained from blood. This TCR came from a human donor in good health. The donor label of this sample is uncertain. The chain recombines TRBV15 with TRBJ1-5; D uncertain. This CDR3 reads CATSNSGFHQPQHF. Here the CDR3 DNA reads TGTGCCACCAGCAATAGTGGTTTTCATCAGCCCCAGCATTTT.